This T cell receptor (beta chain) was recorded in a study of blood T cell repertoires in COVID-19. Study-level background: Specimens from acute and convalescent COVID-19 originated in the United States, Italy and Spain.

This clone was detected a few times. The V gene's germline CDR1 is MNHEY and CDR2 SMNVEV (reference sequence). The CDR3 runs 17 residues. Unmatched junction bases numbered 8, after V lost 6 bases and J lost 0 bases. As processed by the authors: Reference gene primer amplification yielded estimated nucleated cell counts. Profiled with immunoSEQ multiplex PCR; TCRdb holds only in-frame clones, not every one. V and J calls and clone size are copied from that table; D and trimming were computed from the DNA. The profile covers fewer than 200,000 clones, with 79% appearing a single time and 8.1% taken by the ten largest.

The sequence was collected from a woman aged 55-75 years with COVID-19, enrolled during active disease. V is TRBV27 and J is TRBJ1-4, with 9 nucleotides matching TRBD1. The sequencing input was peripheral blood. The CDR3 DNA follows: TGTGCCAGCAGGGGGACAGGGAGCACCACAACTAATGAAAAACTGTTTTTT. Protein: CASRGTGSTTTNEKLFF.